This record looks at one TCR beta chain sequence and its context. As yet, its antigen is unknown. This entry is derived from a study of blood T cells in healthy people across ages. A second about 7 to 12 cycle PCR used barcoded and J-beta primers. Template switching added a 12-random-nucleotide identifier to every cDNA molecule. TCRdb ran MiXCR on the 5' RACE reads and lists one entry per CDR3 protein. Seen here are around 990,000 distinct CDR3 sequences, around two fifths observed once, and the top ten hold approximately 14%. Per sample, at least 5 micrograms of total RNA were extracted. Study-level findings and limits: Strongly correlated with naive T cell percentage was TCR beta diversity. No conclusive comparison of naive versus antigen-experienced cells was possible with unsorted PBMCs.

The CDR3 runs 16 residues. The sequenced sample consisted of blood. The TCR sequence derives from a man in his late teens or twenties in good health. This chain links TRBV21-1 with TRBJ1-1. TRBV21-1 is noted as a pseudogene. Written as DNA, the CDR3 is TGTGCCAGCAGCAAAAGGCCCGGGACGGTAAACACTGAAGCTTTCTTT. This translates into CASSKRPGTVNTEAFF.